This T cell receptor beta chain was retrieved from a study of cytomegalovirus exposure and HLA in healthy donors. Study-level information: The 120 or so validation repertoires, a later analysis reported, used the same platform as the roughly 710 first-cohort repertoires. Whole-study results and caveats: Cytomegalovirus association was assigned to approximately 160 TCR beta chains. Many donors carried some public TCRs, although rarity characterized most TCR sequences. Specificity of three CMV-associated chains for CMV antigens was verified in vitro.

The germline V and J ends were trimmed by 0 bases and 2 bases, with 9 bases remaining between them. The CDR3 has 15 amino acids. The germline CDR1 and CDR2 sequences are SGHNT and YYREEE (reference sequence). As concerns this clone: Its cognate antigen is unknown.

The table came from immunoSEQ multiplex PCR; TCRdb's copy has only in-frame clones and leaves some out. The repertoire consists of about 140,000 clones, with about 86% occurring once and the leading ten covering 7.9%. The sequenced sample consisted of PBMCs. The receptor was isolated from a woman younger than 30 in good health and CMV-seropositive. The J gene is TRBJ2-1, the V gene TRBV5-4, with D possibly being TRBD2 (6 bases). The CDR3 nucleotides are TGTGCCAGCAGCTTGGAGGGACTGACCTACAATGAGCAGTTCTTC. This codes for CASSLEGLTYNEQFF.